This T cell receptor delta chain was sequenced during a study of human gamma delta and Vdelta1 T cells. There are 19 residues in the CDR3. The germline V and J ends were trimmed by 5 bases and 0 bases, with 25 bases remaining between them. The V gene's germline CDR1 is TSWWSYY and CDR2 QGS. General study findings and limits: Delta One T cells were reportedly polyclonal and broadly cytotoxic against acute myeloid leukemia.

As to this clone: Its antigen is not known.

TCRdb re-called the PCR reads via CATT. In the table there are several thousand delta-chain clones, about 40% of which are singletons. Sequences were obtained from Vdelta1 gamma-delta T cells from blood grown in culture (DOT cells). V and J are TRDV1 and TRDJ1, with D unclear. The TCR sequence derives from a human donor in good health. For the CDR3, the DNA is TGTGCTCTTGGGCCCCATCCCCCGAGAACGCAGACGTACACCGATAAACTCATCTTT. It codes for CALGPHPPRTQTYTDKLIF.